The text below deals with one T cell receptor (beta chain). Its matching antigen is unknown. Germline V gives CDR1 SGHAT, CDR2 FQNNGV. V lost 5 bases and J lost 6; bases outside the gene matches: 9. The CDR3 spans 15 residues. Clones were read by immunoSEQ multiplex PCR, and TCRdb kept only the in-frame ones, dropping some. The sample yields about 120,000 clones, 88% seen once. The sample is drawn from a study of T cell responses to AZD1222 COVID-19 vaccine. Study-wide findings and caveats: Baseline antibody screening turned up just a handful of seropositive AZD1222 recipients. Two doses of AZD1222 preceded a rise in Spike-specific TCR breadth and depth. The donor cohort was predominantly white British with a female majority, and clonal diversity may have been underestimated. Spike regions recognized by vaccine-associated CD4 TCRs spanned the protein, led by 160-218 and 743-854.

The sample in question was peripheral blood, obtained on day 0 of AZD1222 vaccination. The chain links TRBV11-2 to TRBJ2-7, with 11 positions matching TRBD1. The TCR comes from an adult in good health. CDR3 nucleotide sequence: TGTGCCAGCAGCCTTTGGCCCGGGACAGGGGGCGAGCAGTACTTC. Its translation: CASSLWPGTGGEQYF.